Below, 14 T cell receptor beta chains from the same sample are listed, as sequenced in a study of technical replicates of blood from a handful of donors. The protocol was immunoSEQ multiplex PCR, while the TCRdb copy is restricted to in-frame clones and leaves out a portion. The sample contains 75,000 to 95,000 clones, roughly 96% of which appear only once. The specimen sequenced was T cells isolated from PBMCs. Every receptor here comes from a human donor in good health.

The chain joins TRBV7-9 to TRBJ1-2; D is unclear. Trimming removed 0 bases from V and 2 bases from J, with 7 bases in between. Germline CDR1 SEHNR, CDR2 FQNEAQ (reference sequence). The CDR3 length is 14 residues. For the CDR3, the DNA is TGTGCCAGCAGCTTAGCTGGAGCCAACTATGGCTACACCTTC. This gives the protein CASSLAGANYGYTF.

V usage is TRBV5-1 and J usage is TRBJ2-7, with D possibly matching TRBD1 (5 bases). Trimming took 5 bases from V and 0 from J, leaving 12 bases between them. The germline gives CDR1 SGHRS, CDR2 YFSETQ. The CDR3 extends over 14 amino acids. DNA of the CDR3: TGCGCCAGCAGAGCTTGGACAAGCTCCTACGAGCAGTACTTC. Translated, it gives CASRAWTSSYEQYF.

The V call is TRBV29-1, the J call TRBJ2-1; 11 positions match TRBD1. The CDR3 is 14 residues long. CDR1 SQVTM and CDR2 ANQGSEA come from the germline V gene. The V segment lost 7 bases and the J segment 8 bases; nucleotides outside the gene matches: 10. The CDR3: CSGGRTGGRDEQFF. CDR3 sequence (DNA): TGCAGCGGAGGTCGGACAGGGGGCCGGGATGAGCAGTTCTTC.

This CDR3 is CASSYYRGLGEKLFF. The CDR3 nucleotides read TGTGCCAGCAGTTACTACAGGGGCTTGGGTGAAAAACTGTTTTTT. The V and J genes are TRBV6-5 and TRBJ1-4; 7 bases agree with TRBD1. The J segment lost 7 bases and the V segment lost 1 base, leaving 6 bases of the junction unmatched. Germline CDR1 and CDR2: MNHEY and SVGAGI. The CDR3 contains 15 residues.

This chain links TRBV6-1 with TRBJ2-5; the match to TRBD2 covers 13 bases. Germline V CDR1 and CDR2: MNHNS, SASEGT. The V and J ends lost 6 bases and 2 bases, in that order; junction bases with no gene match: 6. The length of the CDR3 is 16 residues. Here the CDR3 reads CASREWTSGGQETQYF. DNA of the CDR3: TGTGCCAGCAGGGAATGGACTAGCGGGGGACAAGAGACCCAGTACTTC.

V and J are TRBV6-1 and TRBJ2-7; 7 nucleotides match TRBD1. The CDR3 is made up of 13 amino acids. V shed 1 base and J 11 bases; nucleotides not matched to a gene: 8. CDR1 MNHNS and CDR2 SASEGT come from the germline V gene. CDR3 nucleotides: TGTGCCAGCAGTGAAGGGGGACAGACTATCGAGTACTTC. Its protein product is CASSEGGQTIEYF.

The genes are TRBV9 and TRBJ2-1; TRBD2 matches at 11 bases. The CDR3 is 17 residues long. Germline CDR1 SGDLS, CDR2 YYNGEE. With V trimmed by 4 bases and J by 7 bases, 13 bases remained unmatched. The DNA of the CDR3 is TGTGCCAGCAGCTTCCGACAACTAGCGGGAGTGTTAAATGAGCAGTTCTTC. This translates into CASSFRQLAGVLNEQFF.

The chain couples TRBV2 to TRBJ2-7, with 7 bases that match TRBD1. Germline assignment: CDR1 SNHLY and CDR2 FYNNEI. V shed 6 bases, J shed 4 bases, and the junction held 6 bases outside the gene matches. The CDR3 is made up of 13 amino acids. As DNA, the CDR3 is TGTGCCAGCAGGGTACAGGGGAATTACGAGCAGTACTTC. Translated, it gives CASRVQGNYEQYF.

The chain recombines TRBV9 with TRBJ2-7; D might be TRBD2 (5 bases). The CDR3 has 14 amino acids. The germline CDR1 and CDR2 sequences are SGDLS and YYNGEE. The V end lost 4 bases, the J end lost 2 bases, and 13 bases lay between the germline ends. The CDR3 is CASSSHGGTYEQYF. The CDR3 nucleotides are TGTGCCAGCAGCTCCCATGGAGGAACCTACGAGCAGTACTTC.

The rearrangement joins TRBV27 to TRBJ1-1, with TRBD1 identical over 8 bases. V was pared by 4 bases and J by 4 bases, with 2 bases of the junction left unmatched. CDR1 and CDR2 (germline): MNHEY, SMNVEV (reference sequence). The CDR3 spans 13 residues. CDR3 residues: CASSSGTGTEAFF. CDR3 sequence (DNA): TGTGCCAGCAGTTCTGGGACAGGCACTGAAGCTTTCTTT.

V is TRBV5-1 and J is TRBJ1-4; TRBD1 matches 7 bases. V lost 4 bases, J lost 5 bases, and 8 bases stayed unmatched. This CDR3 has 15 residues. CDR1 SGHRS and CDR2 YFSETQ come from the germline V gene. The CDR3 DNA reads TGCGCCAGCAGCCCCATGAAAGGGGGCAATGAAAAACTGTTTTTT. This gives the protein CASSPMKGGNEKLFF.

The chain has TRBV29-1 and TRBJ2-3; possibly TRBD2 for D (7 bases). The CDR3 contains 13 residues. Trimming pared 3 bases from V and 5 bases from J, leaving 12 bases between. CDR1 is SQVTM, CDR2 ANQGSEA, per germline. CDR3 protein: CSVDVRGQDTQYF. The CDR3 nucleotides read TGCAGCGTTGATGTGCGGGGGCAAGATACGCAGTATTTT.

V and J are TRBV11-2 and TRBJ2-3; TRBD2 is a possible D gene (5 bases). The V gene lost 4 bases and the J gene lost 2 bases, with 13 bases spanning the gap. The CDR3 has 15 residues. Germline V gene data show CDR1 as SGHAT and CDR2 as FQNNGV. The CDR3: CASSYYREVTDTQYF. CDR3 coding DNA: TGTGCCAGCAGCTACTATCGGGAAGTCACAGATACGCAGTATTTT.

J is TRBJ1-2 and V is TRBV4-1; perhaps TRBD1 as D (5 bases). The CDR3 length is 13 residues. Germline V CDR1 and CDR2: MGHRA, YSYEKL. With 0 bases removed from V and 10 bases from J, the gap between germline ends came to 12 bases. The CDR3 here is CASSQELQGSYTF. CDR3 nucleotides: TGCGCCAGCAGCCAAGAACTTCAGGGTTCCTACACCTTC.